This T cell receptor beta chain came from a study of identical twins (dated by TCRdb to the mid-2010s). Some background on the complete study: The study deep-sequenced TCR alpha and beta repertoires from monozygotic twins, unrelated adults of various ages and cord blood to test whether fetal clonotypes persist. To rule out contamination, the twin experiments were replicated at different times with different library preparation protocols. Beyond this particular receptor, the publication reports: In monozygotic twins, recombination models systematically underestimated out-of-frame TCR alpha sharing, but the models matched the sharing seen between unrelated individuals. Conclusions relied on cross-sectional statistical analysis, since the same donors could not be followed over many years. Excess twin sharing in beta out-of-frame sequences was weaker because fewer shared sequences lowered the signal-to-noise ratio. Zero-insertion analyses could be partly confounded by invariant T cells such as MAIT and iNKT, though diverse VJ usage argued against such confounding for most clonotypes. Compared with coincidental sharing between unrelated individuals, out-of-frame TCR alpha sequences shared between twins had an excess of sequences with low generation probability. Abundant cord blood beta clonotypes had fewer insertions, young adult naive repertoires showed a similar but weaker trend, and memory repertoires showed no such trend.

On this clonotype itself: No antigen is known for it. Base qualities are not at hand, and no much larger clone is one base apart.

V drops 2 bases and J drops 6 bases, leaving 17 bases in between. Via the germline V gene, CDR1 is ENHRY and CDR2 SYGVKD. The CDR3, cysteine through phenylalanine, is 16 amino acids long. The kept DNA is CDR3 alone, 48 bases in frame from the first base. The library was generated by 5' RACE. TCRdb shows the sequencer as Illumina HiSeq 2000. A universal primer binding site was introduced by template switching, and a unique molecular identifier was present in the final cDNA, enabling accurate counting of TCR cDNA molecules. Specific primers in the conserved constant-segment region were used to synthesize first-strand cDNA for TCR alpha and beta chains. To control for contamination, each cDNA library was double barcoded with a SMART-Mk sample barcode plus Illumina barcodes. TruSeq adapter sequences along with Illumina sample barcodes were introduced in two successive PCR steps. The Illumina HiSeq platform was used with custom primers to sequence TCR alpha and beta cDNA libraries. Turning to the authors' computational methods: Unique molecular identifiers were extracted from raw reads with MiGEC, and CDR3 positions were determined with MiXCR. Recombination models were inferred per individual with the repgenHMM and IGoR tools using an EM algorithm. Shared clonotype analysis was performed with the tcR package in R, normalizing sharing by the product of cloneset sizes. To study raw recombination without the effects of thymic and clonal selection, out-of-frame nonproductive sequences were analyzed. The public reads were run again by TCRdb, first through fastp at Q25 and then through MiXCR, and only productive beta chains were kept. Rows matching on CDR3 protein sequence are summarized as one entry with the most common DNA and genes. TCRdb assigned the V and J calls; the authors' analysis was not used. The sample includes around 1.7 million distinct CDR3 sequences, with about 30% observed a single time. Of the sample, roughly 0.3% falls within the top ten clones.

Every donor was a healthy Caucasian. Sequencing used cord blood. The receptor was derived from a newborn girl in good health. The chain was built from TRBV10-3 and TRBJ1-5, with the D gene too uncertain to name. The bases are TGTGCCATCAGTGAGGGGTTAGCTCCTACAAGTCAGCCCCAGCATTTT. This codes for CAISEGLAPTSQPQHF.